This T cell receptor (beta chain) was recovered during a study of CD8 T cells in Susac syndrome. General study results and limits: The authors acknowledged that their TCR sequencing and HLA analysis involved a relatively small number of individuals.

The germline gives CDR1 MNHEY, CDR2 SVGEGT. V lost 4 bases and J lost 5, with 8 bases in between. The CDR3 is made up of 12 amino acids. Reverse transcription of about 0.45 to 1 ug RNA was carried out with random hexamers. Each CDR3 protein is one row after TCRdb ran MiXCR on the immunoSEQ multiplex PCR reads. The sample lists about 200,000 distinct CDR3 sequences; roughly 95% were seen once. In regard to this clonotype: Its antigen is not identified.

Specimen: CD4+ T cells from PBMCs. This chain connects TRBV6-2 or TRBV6-3 to TRBJ2-5; D is undetermined. The sequence came from a human donor with multiple sclerosis. CDR3 protein: CASSSGWETQYF. CDR3 DNA: TGTGCCAGCAGTTCCGGGTGGGAGACCCAGTACTTC.